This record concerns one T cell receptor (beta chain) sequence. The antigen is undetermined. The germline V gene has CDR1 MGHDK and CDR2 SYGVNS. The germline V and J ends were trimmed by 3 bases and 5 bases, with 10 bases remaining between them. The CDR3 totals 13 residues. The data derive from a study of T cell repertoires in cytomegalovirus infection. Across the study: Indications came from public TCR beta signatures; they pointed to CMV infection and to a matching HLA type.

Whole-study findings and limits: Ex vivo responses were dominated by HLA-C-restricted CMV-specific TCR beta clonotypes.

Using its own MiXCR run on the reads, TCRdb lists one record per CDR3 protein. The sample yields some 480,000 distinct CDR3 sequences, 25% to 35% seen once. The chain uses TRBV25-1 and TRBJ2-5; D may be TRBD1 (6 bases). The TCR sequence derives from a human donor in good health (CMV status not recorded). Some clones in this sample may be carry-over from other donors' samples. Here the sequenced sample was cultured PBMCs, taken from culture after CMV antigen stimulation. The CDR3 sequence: CASSDTGWETQYF. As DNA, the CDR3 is TGTGCCAGCAGTGATACAGGGTGGGAGACCCAGTACTTC.